The clone carrying this TCR beta chain was counted only a few times. The antigen is undetermined. Germline V CDR1 and CDR2: LNHDA, SQIVND (reference sequence). V dropped 7 bases and J dropped 2 bases, with 14 bases sitting between them. CDR3 size: 14 residues. As to treatment: approximately 11-day PBMC culture with coronavirus spike peptide pools or control peptides (ViraFEST assay). Oncomine TCR Beta short-read sequencing was applied to DNA from cultured CD4+ T cells. A single record per CDR3 protein comes from TCRdb applying MiXCR to the PCR reads. Of 15,000 to 20,000 distinct CDR3 sequences listed, under 65% are singletons. The sample originates from a study of vaccination and CD4 T cells after COVID-19.

This receptor was obtained from a human donor who had recovered from COVID-19. The chain recombines TRBV19 with TRBJ1-2; TRBD1 might be the D (6 bases). The input for sequencing was CD4+ T cells from blood, cultured in vitro, taken after SARS-CoV-2 vaccination. CDR3 nucleotide sequence: TGTGCCAGTACTACCCTTCAGGGGAACTATGGCTACACCTTC. Amino acids: CASTTLQGNYGYTF.